Given below is one TCR beta chain in context. Antigen: not known. Germline is not matched at one junction end, which may reflect a read error. This CDR3 comprises 16 residues. Germline-derived CDR1 and CDR2 are SGHNT and YYREEE (reference sequence). This PCR relied on a set of 60 Vbeta primers and 13 Jbeta primers. The protocol was immunoSEQ multiplex PCR, while the TCRdb copy is restricted to in-frame clones and leaves out a portion. The data contain fewer than 45,000 clones, approximately 76% of them singletons. The data derive from a study of cytomegalovirus exposure and HLA in healthy donors. As for the study in general: Most genotyped donors, around 86% of about 400, had Caucasian-associated genetic ancestry.

Study-wide points: Researchers reported from a later analysis that most CMV-associated TCR beta chains appeared HLA-restricted. A later analysis linked a missense variant in DCLRE1C to the trimming of TCR beta V and J genes.

The sample comprised PBMCs. The rearrangement joins TRBV5-4 to TRBJ2-3, with TRBD2 identical over 10 bases. The TCR comes from a woman in her 30s in good health and CMV-seropositive. The CDR3 spells CARSLSLAGGTDTQYF. Here the CDR3 DNA reads TGTGCCCGCAGCTTGTCCCTAGCGGGGGGCACAGATACGCAGTATTTT.